This T cell receptor beta chain was sequenced during a study of shared clonotypes between healthy human individuals. Whole-study findings and limits: Four donors held around 5% of naive CD4 clonotypes in common.

Naive-designated CD8 cells lacked CD45RO, were positively enriched for CCR7, and omitted terminally differentiated effector memory CD45RA+ cells. The donors, healthy adults who were HIV-negative, had experienced no recent acute infections or vaccinations. The germline V gene has CDR1 LGHNA and CDR2 YSLEER. This CDR3 has 16 residues. V shed 2 bases, J shed 5 bases, and the junction held 5 bases outside the gene matches. The material for each subset, its genomic DNA, was split evenly across several immunoSEQ plates. The repertoire was sequenced with immunoSEQ multiplex PCR; TCRdb's copy has only in-frame clones and lacks some. The table has about 2.2 million clones, over 85% seen once. Points on this clone: The antigen is unknown.

The sequenced sample was naive CD8+ T cells from PBMCs. The J gene is TRBJ2-3, the V gene TRBV4-3; 12 bases line up with TRBD2. The TCR comes from a young man in good health. Some clones in this sample may be carry-over from other donors' samples. CDR3 bases: TGCGCCAGCAGCCAATCTAGCGGGAGGGCCGTAGATACGCAGTATTTT. Protein product: CASSQSSGRAVDTQYF.